This T cell receptor beta chain was sequenced in a study of T cells in Graves' hyperthyroidism and ophthalmopathy. Researchers amplified the TCR beta CDR3 regions from RNA transcripts. First-round RT-PCR of the TCR CDR3 relied on the HTBI primer set. TCRdb reprocessed the multiplex PCR reads with MiXCR, giving one entry per CDR3 protein. The repertoire holds 300,000 to 450,000 distinct CDR3 sequences, with 11% to 15% as singletons. The CDR3 length is 15 residues. CDR1 and CDR2 from the germline V gene are SEHNR and FQNEAQ (reference sequence). V was pared by 1 base and J by 4 bases, with 3 bases of the junction left unmatched. PBMCs were derived from roughly 9.6 ml fresh peripheral blood. Remarks on this clonotype: What it binds is unknown.

Whole-study findings and limits: Most thyroid clonotypes expanded above 0.001 appeared in blood too.

The chain combines TRBV7-9 with TRBJ1-4, with 7 bases that match TRBD1. Input material: blood. The receptor was isolated from a woman in her fifties or sixties with Graves' hyperthyroidism. The chain's CDR3 is CASSLEGTVNEKLFF. The CDR3 DNA follows: TGTGCCAGCAGCTTAGAAGGGACAGTTAATGAAAAACTGTTTTTT.